The 2 T cell receptor beta chains in this list originate from one sample, sequenced in a study of CD8 T cells in Susac syndrome. Reverse transcription used roughly 0.5 to 1 ug RNA and random hexamers. A single record per CDR3 protein comes from TCRdb applying MiXCR to the immunoSEQ multiplex PCR reads. This table has approximately 220,000 distinct CDR3 sequences, about 93% appearing once. Source material: CD8+ T cells from PBMCs. These receptor sequences come from a human donor with multiple sclerosis.

This chain links TRBV29-1 with TRBJ2-7; no reliable D call. Per the germline V gene, CDR1 is SQVTM and CDR2 is ANQGSEA. V lost 6 bases, J lost 3 bases, and 18 bases lay in between. CDR3 size: 14 residues. CDR3 loop: CSVAEAASFYEQYF. The CDR3 DNA sequence: TGCAGCGTCGCCGAAGCAGCATCTTTCTACGAGCAGTACTTC.

The chain is built from TRBV6-5 and TRBJ1-1; D remains ambiguous. Germline V CDR1 and CDR2: MNHEY, SVGAGI. This CDR3 spans 14 amino acids. V lost 2 bases to trimming and J lost 3 bases, with 10 bases between them. CDR3 DNA sequence: TGTGCCAGCAGTTACGGCCTCGGGGACACTGAAGCTTTCTTT. Protein: CASSYGLGDTEAFF.